One sample yielded the 2 T cell receptor beta chains listed below, sequenced in a study of CD8 T cells in Susac syndrome. Random hexamers primed reverse transcription of about 0.5 to 1 ug RNA. TCRdb re-analysed the immunoSEQ multiplex PCR reads in MiXCR, keeping a single row per CDR3 protein. The sample consists of approximately 150,000 distinct CDR3 sequences, approximately 93% of them appearing once. The sequenced sample was CD4+ T cells from PBMCs. The receptors here all came from a human donor with multiple sclerosis.

The chain couples TRBV30 to TRBJ2-1, with D perhaps given as TRBD1 or TRBD2 (5 bases each). Per germline, CDR1 GTSNPN and CDR2 SVGIG (reference sequence). Trimming took 5 bases from V and 4 from J, leaving 15 bases between them. This CDR3 contains 14 residues. The CDR3 region is CAWGLGTEYNEQFF. The CDR3 coding sequence is TGTGCCTGGGGACTTGGGACGGAATACAATGAGCAGTTCTTC.

This sequence joins TRBV4-2 and TRBJ2-7; possibly TRBD1 for D (5 bases). The CDR3 contains 14 residues. V was clipped by 1 base and J by 2 bases, with 9 bases between them. The germline CDR1 and CDR2 sequences are LGHNA and YNFKEQ. The CDR3 reads CASSQVDTPYEQYF. CDR3 nucleotides: TGTGCCAGCAGCCAAGTGGACACCCCCTACGAGCAGTACTTC.